These T cell receptor beta chains were read from a single sample in a study of blood T cell repertoires in COVID-19. Assay used: immunoSEQ multiplex PCR; TCRdb lists only in-frame clones, some missing. In the table there are about 170,000 clones, around nine tenths of which are singletons. The specimen was peripheral blood. The receptors were gathered from a woman older than 75 with COVID-19, enrolled during active disease. The conserved cysteine and the conserved F or W are not part of the CDR3 here. Each record gives: V gene, J gene, CDR3 length, CDR3 protein.

TRBV7-2	TRBJ1-3	13	ASSSEAGSGNTIY
TRBV28	TRBJ1-6	14	ASSLSELVLGSPLH
TRBV5-5	TRBJ2-7	13	ASSLAGSEIYEQY
TRBV11-2	TRBJ1-4	13	ASSGGGGRGEKLF
TRBV3-1/TRBV3-2	TRBJ1-1	12	ASSRAGGQIEAF
TRBV7-9	TRBJ2-7	12	ASRPRDSHYEQY
TRBV27	TRBJ2-7	12	ASRRQGFRHEQY
TRBV3-1/TRBV3-2	TRBJ1-2	10	ASSQGDRGWT
TRBV7-2	TRBJ2-7	12	ASSLDGTSREQY
TRBV28	TRBJ1-5	12	ASSQGGPNQPQH
TRBV9	TRBJ2-5	15	ASSTGGAGVVQETQY
TRBV18	TRBJ2-7	13	ASSPHASGSFEQY
TRBV5-8	TRBJ1-5	13	ASSSGTVNNQPQH
TRBV28	TRBJ1-6	13	ASSQQGALTPPLH
TRBV19	TRBJ2-2	11	ASTEATGGELF
TRBV27	TRBJ2-3	15	ASSSPTSGRTRDTQY
TRBV6-5	TRBJ2-1	12	AASRDSVVNEQF
TRBV20-1	TRBJ2-7	9	SAGGAYEQY
TRBV5-1	TRBJ1-2	9	ASRNEGGYT
TRBV6-1	TRBJ2-2	13	ASSEGLAATGELF
TRBV5-1	TRBJ1-6	13	ASSRSGAGDSPLH